The 14 T cell receptor beta chains listed next were all sequenced from one sample in a study of regulatory T cells in long-lasting Graves disease (dated by TCRdb to the early 2020s). Taken with the paper, the label for time point translates to: newly diagnosed GD, antithyroid drugs for less than 3 months. For both TCR sequencing and RNA sequencing, RNA was extracted from PBMCs in TRIzol. Preparation of the library involved multiplex PCR. TCRdb records Illumina HiSeq 4000 as the sequencer. TCR beta libraries were built with iRepertoire HTBI primers and Arm-PCR amplification of CDR3 regions. TCRdb's own reprocessing of the public reads used fastp at Q25 and MiXCR and kept productive beta chains. All rows with the same CDR3 protein become a single entry with the most common DNA and genes. A total of 350,000 to 450,000 distinct CDR3 sequences appear in this sample, about a sixth of them only once. The ten largest make up roughly 30% of the sample.

These data were likewise used in another study, on T cells in Graves' hyperthyroidism and ophthalmopathy.

The sample consisted of peripheral blood mononuclear cells (PBMCs), taken at new diagnosis, from a patient treated with antithyroid drugs. These TCRs come from a man between 35 and 55 years old with Graves disease. Donor details come from another sample of the same person, matched by shared clones.

This clonotype was recorded at least ten times. The CDR3 DNA reads as TGTGCCAGCAGCTTAAACGCCGGGGAGCTGTTTTTT. Its protein is CASSLNAGELFF. This chain uses TRBV7-3 with TRBJ2-2; no definite D call. The CDR3 runs to 12 residues. Trimming removed 1 base from V and 6 bases from J, with 3 bases in between. The V gene's germline CDR1 is SGHTA and CDR2 FQGTGA. Full variable domain (outside the CDR3, taken from reference TRBV7-3 and TRBJ2-2): GAGVSQTPSNKVTEKGKYVELRCDPISGHTALYWYRQSLGQGPEFLIYFQGTGAADDSGLPNDRFFAVRPEGSVSTLKIQRTERGDSAVYLCASSLNAGELFFGEGSRLTVL.

This clonotype was picked up a small number of times. V usage is TRBV27 and J usage is TRBJ2-1; D is perhaps TRBD2 (6 bases). The CDR3 length is 11 residues. With 10 bases removed from V and 9 bases from J, the gap between germline ends came to 13 bases. Per germline, CDR1 MNHEY and CDR2 SMNVEV (reference sequence). CDR3 residues: CAIGGLGEQFF. CDR3 sequence (DNA): TGTGCCATCGGGGGTCTAGGTGAGCAGTTCTTC.

This clonotype showed up many times. The rearrangement uses TRBV3-1 and TRBJ2-1, with no clear D. V was pared by 4 bases and J by 12 bases, with 16 bases between. The CDR3 extends over 13 amino acids. Germline V gives CDR1 LGHDT, CDR2 YNNKEL (reference sequence). This CDR3 is CASSPAAAIGQFF. DNA of the CDR3: TGTGCCAGCAGCCCCGCCGCGGCGATAGGGCAGTTCTTC.

As DNA, the CDR3 is TGTGCCATCGGGCTCTACAATGAGCAGTTCTTC. Amino acids: CAIGLYNEQFF. The genes are TRBV10-3 and TRBJ2-1, with unresolved D. The V end lost 8 bases, the J end lost 3 bases, and 5 bases lay between the germline ends. Germline CDR1 reads ENHRY; CDR2 reads SYGVKD. The CDR3 is made up of 11 amino acids.

The chain combines TRBV28 with TRBJ2-5, with D possibly TRBD1 on 6 matching bases. The ends were cut back, 6 bases at V and 7 bases at J, with 21 bases in the middle. Germline CDR1 MDHEN, CDR2 SYDVKM. This CDR3 has 15 residues. In nucleotides, the CDR3 is TGTGCCAGCAGCCTAGGGCAGGGGATTCATGTGACCCAGTACTTC. It yields the protein CASSLGQGIHVTQYF.

Worth noting for this clonotype: A far larger clone is only one base removed, so a read error is likely. Because the CDR3 is missing its conserved closing phenylalanine or tryptophan, this is likely a read error. The gene calls are TRBV11-3 and TRBJ2-5; TRBD1 matches 7 bases. The CDR3 length is 15 residues. With 5 bases clipped from V and 4 bases from J, the junction kept 10 bases outside the gene matches. Germline V gene data show CDR1 as SGHNT and CDR2 as YENEEA. The CDR3 sequence is CASSQEGARRETQYL. The CDR3 region has the DNA TGTGCCAGCAGCCAAGAGGGGGCTAGGCGAGAGACCCAGTACCTC.

As regards this clonotype: The junction departs from germline at one end; a sequencing error may be responsible. The chain joins TRBV27 to TRBJ2-1, with 8 bases lining up with TRBD2. The CDR3 is 17 residues long. Germline V lookup: CDR1 MNHEY, CDR2 SMNVEV (reference sequence). The CDR3 loop is CASSLTRVAGWYNEQSF. Here the CDR3 DNA reads TGTGCCAGCAGTCTCACTCGGGTAGCGGGGTGGTACAATGAGCAGTCCTTC.

This clonotype was counted many times. The V and J genes are TRBV7-2 and TRBJ2-7, with 8 bases that match TRBD2. CDR3 length: 15 amino acids. Germline CDR1 reads SGHTA; CDR2 reads FQGNSA. Trimming removed 1 base from V and 5 bases from J; junction bases left unmatched: 7. The CDR3 region is CASSLVPGTRNEQYF. The DNA for the CDR3 is TGTGCCAGCAGCTTAGTGCCCGGGACTAGAAACGAGCAGTACTTC.

Comments on this clonotype: A far larger clone is one base from this, pointing to a likely read error. The chain couples TRBV7-9 to TRBJ2-5; D gene unclear. The CDR3 length is 15 residues. The germline gives CDR1 SEHNR, CDR2 FQNEAQ (reference sequence). CDR3: CAGSSIMRSQETQYF. The CDR3 bases are TGTGCCGGCAGCTCGATCATGAGGAGCCAAGAGACCCAGTACTTC.

In the case of this clonotype: A read error may account for a junction end that differs from germline. The chain links TRBV7-3 to TRBJ2-1; 7 bases align to TRBD2. Germline V gives CDR1 SGHTA, CDR2 FQGTGA. CDR3 size: 14 residues. Here the CDR3 DNA reads TGTGCCAGCAGCCCTGGGGGGGGAGAGAATGGGCAGTTCTTC. It yields the protein CASSPGGGENGQFF. The full variable domain, with the rest looked up from reference TRBV7-3 and TRBJ2-1, is GAGVSQTPSNKVTEKGKYVELRCDPISGHTALYWYRQSLGQGPEFLIYFQGTGAADDSGLPNDRFFAVRPEGSVSTLKIQRTERGDSAVYLCASSPGGGENGQFFGPGTRLTVL.

This chain links TRBV19 with TRBJ2-6; D ambiguous. V shed 5 bases and J shed 4 bases, with 12 bases lying between them. Per the germline V gene, CDR1 is LNHDA and CDR2 is SQIVND (reference sequence). The CDR3 is 15 residues long. The CDR3 nucleotides read TGTGCCAGTAGTCACCCAAGGGCCGGGGCCAACGTCCTGACTTTC. Its protein product is CASSHPRAGANVLTF.

The sample holds many counts of this clonotype. The J gene is TRBJ2-5, the V gene TRBV7-9; the D gene is possibly TRBD1 (6 bases). The V gene's germline CDR1 is SEHNR and CDR2 FQNEAQ (reference sequence). The CDR3 has 14 residues. V was pared by 7 bases and J by 2 bases, with 14 bases between. This chain's CDR3 is CASILRQDQETQYF. The CDR3 coding sequence is TGTGCCAGCATCCTACGACAGGATCAAGAGACCCAGTACTTC.

This clonotype was seen ten or more times. This chain uses TRBV6-2 or TRBV6-3 with TRBJ2-2; D gene unclear. Germline assignment: CDR1 MNHEY and CDR2 SVGEGT. The CDR3 runs to 14 residues. Trimming left V 8 bases short and J 0 bases short, with 10 bases between. The CDR3 DNA follows: TGTGCCAGCCATAAAAGCCCGAACACCGGGGAGCTGTTTTTT. Its translation is CASHKSPNTGELFF.

This clonotype was picked up many times. This chain joins TRBV3-1 and TRBJ1-4; 8 positions agree with TRBD1. CDR3 length: 15 amino acids. V dropped 0 bases and J dropped 9; count of bases not matched to a gene: 6. Germline CDR1 LGHDT, CDR2 YNNKEL (reference sequence). CDR3: CASSQDGQGIKKLFF. Here the CDR3 DNA reads TGTGCCAGCAGCCAAGACGGACAGGGTATTAAAAAACTGTTTTTT.